This T cell receptor beta chain was retrieved from a study of CD8+ T cells in alopecia areata (dated by TCRdb to about 2018). Regarding the study in general: Treated patients were enrolled in an open-label pilot trial of oral tofacitinib, 5 to 10 mg twice daily, for moderate-to-severe alopecia areata. In humans, TCRbeta sequencing was performed on scalp tissue and on sorted CD4+ and CD8+ peripheral blood T cells from healthy controls and from patients with patchy or totalis/universalis alopecia areata. To study T cell clonal expansion in alopecia areata, the researchers applied high-throughput TCRbeta sequencing to both the C3H/HeJ mouse model and human patients. Patients on tofacitinib were biopsied at baseline and after 4 and 24 weeks of treatment, and several of the patients also had a later scalp biopsy. RNA came from the PAXgene miRNA kit for fixed scalp, the miRNeasy kit for PBMCs, and the RNeasy kit for mouse skin. Clonality in the scalp was compared among normal scalp (n=4), patchy alopecia areata scalp (n=8), and alopecia totalis/universalis scalp (n=8). Patients stayed on tofacitinib for 6 to 18 months and then had 6 months of follow-up off drug so that delayed response and recurrence could be assessed. Amplification of TCRbeta CDR3 regions was done by immunoSEQ multiplex PCR using 35 Vbeta forward primers and 13 Jbeta reverse primers.

Peripheral blood and lesional scalp punch biopsies were obtained from patients with alopecia areata. Scalp biopsies from humans were placed right away in PAXgene tissue containers for fixation. The CDR3 numbers 15 residues from cysteine through phenylalanine. The DNA shown is the 45-base CDR3, in frame from base 1. Germline trimming: 8 bases from V, 6 bases from J; junction bases outside gene matches: 14. CDR1 WNHNN and CDR2 SYGVQD are derived from the germline V gene (reference sequence). Libraries were prepared through the immunoSEQ multiplex PCR assay. To provide template for TCR sequencing, every sample had RNA extracted and reverse transcribed into cDNA. SuperScript III was used to make first-strand cDNA, primed with a 2:1 mix of oligo-dT and random hexamers. Amplification bias was assessed with a synthetic immune receptor repertoire, and residual bias was removed computationally. The original methods were these. Raw reads were preprocessed to remove errors, and CDR3 was defined according to IMGT conventions as the region from the conserved cysteine to phenylalanine. Clonality was calculated as 1 minus Shannon entropy normalized by log2 of the number of productive unique TCRs. CD4 or CD8 identity of scalp clones was inferred by cross-referencing scalp TCRbeta sequences with sorted blood CD4 and CD8 repertoires. In TCRdb, the immuneACCESS table is reduced to in-frame sequences with V and J assigned. These tables do not hold every clone; where another copy was compared, an unresolved V gene accounts for under half, and the others remain unexplained. V, J and clone size are taken as reported in that table, and D and trimming were inferred from the DNA itself. The sample table lists about 15,000 clones, less than 70% of them with a count of one. The leading ten clones occupy roughly 12% of the sample.

To note about this clone: This clone's antigen is unknown. Base qualities are not provided; no much larger clone lies one nucleotide away.

Summary of the overall study and its limitations: Resident alphabeta T cells in normal human skin are also sequenced, complicating scalp TCR repertoire analysis, unlike mouse skin dominated by gammadelta T cells. Compared with mice, TCR sequences shared between patients were less clear, possibly partly because of HLA diversity across the patient population. Higher clonality and more expanded CD8+ clones were observed in lesional scalp than in normal scalp, particularly in alopecia totalis/universalis, a finding suggestive of antigenic drive.

The sample consisted of skin. The receptor's source is a human donor with alopecia areata. The chain links TRBV10-1 with TRBJ2-7, with 9 junctional bases fitting TRBD2. In nucleotide form, the sequence is TGCGCCAGCTTTTACAGCGGGAGGATTGAGGGCGAGCAGTACTTC. Translated, this is CASFYSGRIEGEQYF.